This record concerns one T cell receptor beta chain sequence. Its antigen is currently unknown. The protocol was immunoSEQ multiplex PCR, while the TCRdb copy is restricted to in-frame clones and leaves out a portion. Of around 89,000 clones listed, 85% to 90% were seen once; the top ten hold roughly a tenth. This entry belongs to a study of T cell responses to AZD1222 COVID-19 vaccine. On the study more broadly: Pooled together were second doses at about 4 or about 12 weeks. General study points: Following two doses of AZD1222, Spike-specific TCR breadth and depth rose. Researchers report vaccine-associated CD4 TCRs spanning spike, with dominance at 160-218 and 743-854. Seropositive status at baseline applied to only five to seven AZD1222 recipients.

V gave up 5 bases and J gave up 0 bases, with 8 bases separating them. The CDR3 totals 14 residues. Looked up from germline, CDR1 is SNHLY and CDR2 is FYNNEI. This chain connects TRBV2 to TRBJ1-3; no reliable D call. This receptor was taken from an adult in good health. The source was peripheral blood, collected on day 0 of AZD1222 vaccination. CDR3 coding DNA: TGTGCCAGCAGTTGGAAGAGCTCTGGAAACACCATATATTTT. Translation gives CASSWKSSGNTIYF.